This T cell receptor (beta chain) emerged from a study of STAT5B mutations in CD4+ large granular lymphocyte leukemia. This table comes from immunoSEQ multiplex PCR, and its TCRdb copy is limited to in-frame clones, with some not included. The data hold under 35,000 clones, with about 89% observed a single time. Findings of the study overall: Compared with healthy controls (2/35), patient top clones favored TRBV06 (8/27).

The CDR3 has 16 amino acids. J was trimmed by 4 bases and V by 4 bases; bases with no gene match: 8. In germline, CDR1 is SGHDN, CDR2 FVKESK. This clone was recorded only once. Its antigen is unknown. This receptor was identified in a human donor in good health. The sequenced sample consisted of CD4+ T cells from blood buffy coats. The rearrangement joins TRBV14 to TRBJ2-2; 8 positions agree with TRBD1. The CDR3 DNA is TGTGCCAGCAGCCCTCCAGGGGGCCCAGTCACCGGGGAGCTGTTTTTT. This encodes CASSPPGGPVTGELFF.